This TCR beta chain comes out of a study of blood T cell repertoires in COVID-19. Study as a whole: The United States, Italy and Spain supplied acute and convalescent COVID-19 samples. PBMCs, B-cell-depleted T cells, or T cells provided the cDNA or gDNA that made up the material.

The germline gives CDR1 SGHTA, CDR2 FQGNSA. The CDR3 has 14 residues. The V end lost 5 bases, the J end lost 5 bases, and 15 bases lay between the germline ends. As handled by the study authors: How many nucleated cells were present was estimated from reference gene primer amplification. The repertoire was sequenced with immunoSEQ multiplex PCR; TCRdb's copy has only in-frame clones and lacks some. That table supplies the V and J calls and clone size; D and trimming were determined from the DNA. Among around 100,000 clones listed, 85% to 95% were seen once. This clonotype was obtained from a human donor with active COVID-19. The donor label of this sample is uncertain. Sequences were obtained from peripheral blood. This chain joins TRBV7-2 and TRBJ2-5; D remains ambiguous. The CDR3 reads CASSGDGPVETQYF. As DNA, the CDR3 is TGTGCCAGCAGCGGAGATGGTCCTGTGGAGACCCAGTACTTC.